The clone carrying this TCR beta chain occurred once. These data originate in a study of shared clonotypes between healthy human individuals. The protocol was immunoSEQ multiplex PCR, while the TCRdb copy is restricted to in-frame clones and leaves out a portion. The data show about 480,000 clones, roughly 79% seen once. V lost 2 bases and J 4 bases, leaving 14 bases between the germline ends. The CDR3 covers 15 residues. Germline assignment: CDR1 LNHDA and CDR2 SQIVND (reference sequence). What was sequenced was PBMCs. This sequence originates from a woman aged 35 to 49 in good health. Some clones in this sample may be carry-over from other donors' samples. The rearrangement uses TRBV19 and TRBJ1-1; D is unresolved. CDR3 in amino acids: CASSISGDWGTEAFF. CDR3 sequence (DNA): TGTGCCAGTAGTATAAGTGGGGATTGGGGCACTGAAGCTTTCTTT.